The 29 T cell receptor beta chains below all came from one sample that was sequenced in a study of T cells in Graves' hyperthyroidism and ophthalmopathy (dated by TCRdb to the late 2010s). Preparation of the library involved multiplex PCR. The sequencing machine was an Illumina HiSeq 2000. Amplification of TCR beta CDR3 regions was carried out from RNA transcripts. A first-round RT-PCR of the TCR CDR3 used the HTBI primer set with the Qiagen OneStep RT-PCR kit. TCRdb's own reprocessing of the public reads used fastp at Q25 and MiXCR and kept productive beta chains. Every entry covers one CDR3 protein and lists the most common genes and DNA from its rows. The sample table holds 250,000 to 300,000 distinct CDR3 sequences, of which approximately 14% were seen once. Of the sample, about an eighth is held by the ten largest clones. Input material: blood. These receptors were collected from a woman aged 40 to 49 with Graves' hyperthyroidism that later progressed to Graves' ophthalmopathy.

This clonotype was seen at least ten times. V gene TRBV5-1 combines with J gene TRBJ1-2, with no clear D. Germline V gives CDR1 SGHRS, CDR2 YFSETQ. The V and J ends lost 1 base and 4 bases respectively, with 8 bases between them. The CDR3 extends over 13 amino acids. CDR3 in amino acids: CASSLLDTYGYTF. For the CDR3, the DNA is TGCGCCAGCAGCTTGTTGGATACCTATGGCTACACCTTC.

The V call is TRBV2, the J call TRBJ1-5, with no clear D. The germline V and J ends were trimmed by 3 bases and 3 bases, with 9 bases remaining between them. CDR1 is SNHLY and CDR2 is FYNNEI in the germline V gene. The CDR3 sequence is 14 residues long. The CDR3 region is CASSDSYPNQPQHF. The CDR3 DNA reads as TGTGCCAGCAGTGACAGCTACCCCAATCAGCCCCAGCATTTT.

The table lists this clonotype with many counts. The CDR3 loop is CASSQWSGAGSSVQFF. In nucleotides, the CDR3 is TGCGCCAGCAGCCAATGGAGCGGGGCCGGTTCTAGCGTGCAGTTCTTC. The chain is built from TRBV4-1 and TRBJ2-1; 7 bases map to TRBD2. Germline V gives CDR1 MGHRA, CDR2 YSYEKL. V trimming: 2 bases; J trimming: 12 bases; junction bases outside the gene matches: 16. The CDR3 runs 16 residues.

This clonotype was detected only once. A much larger clonotype is one base distant, so this may be a read error. No conserved phenylalanine or tryptophan is present at the end of the CDR3, so a read error is the likely explanation. The chain links TRBV7-8 to TRBJ1-6; possible D gene TRBD1, 5 bases. This CDR3 is built from 14 residues. Germline assignment: CDR1 SGHVS and CDR2 FQNEAQ. The CDR3 here is CASRLAGINSPLHV. The CDR3 coding sequence is TGTGCCAGCAGATTAGCAGGGATTAATTCACCCCTCCACGTT.

CDR3 nucleotides: TGTGCCAGCAGTTACGAACAGGGCTACGAGCAGTACTTC. Translation gives CASSYEQGYEQYF. The chain recombines TRBV6-5 with TRBJ2-7; possible D gene TRBD1, 6 bases. V was cut by 2 bases and J by 3 bases, with 8 bases left in between. Germline CDR1 is MNHEY and CDR2 is SVGAGI. The CDR3 is 13 amino acids.

The chain uses TRBV20-1 and TRBJ2-3; D gene uncertain. V was pared by 6 bases and J by 2 bases, with 12 bases between. Germline V gives CDR1 DFQATT, CDR2 SNEGSKA (reference sequence). The CDR3 is 13 residues long. CDR3 in DNA: TGCAGTGCCCGCTGGGGTTCCACAGATACGCAGTATTTT. This translates into CSARWGSTDTQYF.

The table lists this clonotype with many counts. CDR3: CASKSRWIRVQFF. As DNA, the CDR3 is TGTGCCAGCAAATCACGGTGGATCCGTGTGCAGTTCTTC. The genes are TRBV2 and TRBJ2-1, with unresolved D. This CDR3 spans 13 amino acids. Trimming pared 7 bases from V and 12 bases from J, leaving 19 bases between. Germline V gene data show CDR1 as SNHLY and CDR2 as FYNNEI. The full variable domain, with the rest looked up from reference TRBV2 and TRBJ2-1, is EPEVTQTPSHQVTQMGQEVILRCVPISNHLYFYWYRQILGQKVEFLVSFYNNEISEKSEIFDDQFSVERPDGSNFTLKIRSTKLEDSAMYFCASKSRWIRVQFFGPGTRLTVL.

This clonotype was recorded at least ten times. This sequence joins TRBV19 and TRBJ2-7; TRBD1 matches at 7 bases. CDR1 LNHDA and CDR2 SQIVND come from the germline V gene (reference sequence). The CDR3 has 14 amino acids. V lost 3 bases and J lost 5; bases outside the gene matches: 7. The CDR3 coding sequence is TGTGCCAGTAGTATGGAGCAGGGGGTAGACGAGCAGTACTTC. This encodes CASSMEQGVDEQYF.

This clonotype came up a few times. The rearrangement uses TRBV20-1 and TRBJ1-6; the match to TRBD1 covers 8 bases. Germline CDR1 is DFQATT and CDR2 is SNEGSKA (reference sequence). The CDR3 loop spans 18 amino acids. Trimming removed 0 bases from V and 3 bases from J; junction bases left unmatched: 10. CDR3 protein: CSARDPQGAVYYNSPLHF. The DNA of the CDR3 is TGCAGTGCTAGAGATCCCCAGGGGGCGGTGTACTATAATTCACCCCTCCACTTT.

The sample holds many counts of this clonotype. In DNA, the CDR3 is TGCAGTGCTAGCGGACTAGCGGGCCGAGAGGGCGAGCAGTACTTC. It translates to CSASGLAGREGEQYF. V gene TRBV20-1 combines with J gene TRBJ2-7; 11 nucleotides line up with TRBD2. V lost 3 bases to trimming and J lost 6 bases; unmatched junction nucleotides: 10. CDR1 is DFQATT and CDR2 is SNEGSKA in the germline V gene (reference sequence). The CDR3 is made up of 15 amino acids.

This clonotype was seen at least ten times. The V call is TRBV11-2, the J call TRBJ2-7, with a weak D call TRBD2 (6 bases). The length of the CDR3 is 15 residues. Germline assignment: CDR1 SGHAT and CDR2 FQNNGV. V was pared by 3 bases and J by 4 bases, with 16 bases between. The CDR3 bases are TGTGCCAGCAGCTTGGGCTTTAGCGGAACATACGAGCAGTACTTC. This encodes CASSLGFSGTYEQYF.

This clonotype was observed a handful of times. The chain has TRBV5-6 and TRBJ1-4; 7 nucleotides line up with TRBD1. This CDR3 comprises 14 residues. J was trimmed by 4 bases and V by 6 bases; bases with no gene match: 6. Germline V gene data show CDR1 as SGHDT and CDR2 as YYEEEE. The CDR3 loop reads CASNKRQGNEKLFF. CDR3 DNA sequence: TGTGCCAGCAACAAACGACAGGGTAATGAAAAACTGTTTTTT.

This clonotype was counted many times. The chain uses TRBV10-2 and TRBJ2-7; D is perhaps TRBD1 (5 bases). The germline V gene encodes CDR1 WSHSY and CDR2 SAAADI. Trimming took 6 bases from V and 4 from J, leaving 13 bases between them. This CDR3 is 13 amino acids long. CDR3 residues: CASRGLGAYEQYF. As DNA, the CDR3 is TGCGCCAGCAGGGGGCTAGGGGCGTACGAGCAGTACTTC.

The V and J genes are TRBV20-1 and TRBJ1-5; D is possibly TRBD1 (6 bases). Trimming pared 5 bases from V and 7 bases from J, leaving 15 bases between. CDR3 length: 13 residues. Germline assignment: CDR1 DFQATT and CDR2 SNEGSKA (reference sequence). CDR3 loop: CSAEQGGKQPQHF. The CDR3 DNA reads TGCAGTGCTGAACAGGGAGGAAAGCAGCCCCAGCATTTT.

This clonotype was seen repeatedly, ten times or more. The chain recombines TRBV3-1 with TRBJ1-3; possibly TRBD1 for D (6 bases). The CDR3 is made up of 16 amino acids. The germline gives CDR1 LGHDT, CDR2 YNNKEL (reference sequence). Trimming stripped 6 bases from V and 0 bases from J, with 15 bases between. Here the CDR3 reads CASRPGTFSSGNTIYF. The CDR3 DNA is TGTGCCAGCAGACCCGGGACATTCAGCTCTGGAAACACCATATATTTT. Full variable domain (outside the CDR3, taken from reference TRBV3-1 and TRBJ1-3): DTAVSQTPKYLVTQMGNDKSIKCEQNLGHDTMYWYKQDSKKFLKIMFSYNNKELIINETVPNRFSPKSPDKAHLNLHINSLELGDSAVYFCASRPGTFSSGNTIYFGEGSWLTVV.

In this sample, this clonotype turned up many times. This rearrangement joins TRBV12-3 or TRBV12-4 to TRBJ2-1; a weak D match, TRBD2 (5 bases). Trimming removed 3 bases from V and 6 bases from J, with 15 bases in between. This CDR3 is 15 amino acids long. CDR3 nucleotides: TGTGCCAGCAGTTTGGTGGCGGGTGGTTCCAATGAGCAGTTCTTC. Translation gives CASSLVAGGSNEQFF.

The V call is TRBV7-9, the J call TRBJ1-2; D gene uncertain. The germline CDR1 and CDR2 sequences are SEHNR and FQNEAQ (reference sequence). V was trimmed by 5 bases and J by 1 base, leaving 14 bases between them. This CDR3 spans 15 amino acids. CDR3 amino acids: CASSIRREFNYGYTF. Written as DNA, the CDR3 is TGTGCCAGCAGCATCAGGAGGGAGTTTAACTATGGCTACACCTTC. Using reference TRBV7-9 and TRBJ1-2 for the parts outside the CDR3, the full variable domain is DTGVSQNPRHKITKRGQNVTFRCDPISEHNRLYWYRQTLGQGPEFLTYFQNEAQLEKSRLLSDRFSAERPKGSFSTLEIQRTEQGDSAMYLCASSIRREFNYGYTFGSGTRLTVV.

The chain combines TRBV4-1 with TRBJ2-7; TRBD1 might be the D (5 bases). CDR1 is MGHRA and CDR2 is YSYEKL in the germline V gene. The V gene lost 1 base and the J gene lost 3 bases, with 13 bases spanning the gap. This CDR3 is 15 amino acids long. The CDR3 protein is CASSQVGQGGYEQYF. The CDR3 nucleotides are TGCGCCAGCAGCCAAGTAGGGCAGGGTGGCTACGAGCAGTACTTC.

The rearrangement links TRBV20-1 to TRBJ1-1; D unclear. V was trimmed by 3 bases and J by 2 bases, leaving 13 bases between them. The CDR3 is 14 residues long. Germline-derived CDR1 and CDR2 are DFQATT and SNEGSKA (reference sequence). The CDR3 DNA reads as TGCAGTGCTAGGGGCCTTGTTTTCAACACTGAAGCTTTCTTT. This sequence encodes CSARGLVFNTEAFF.

This clonotype came up many times. The gene calls are TRBV19 and TRBJ1-5; D remains ambiguous. Germline CDR1 and CDR2: LNHDA and SQIVND (reference sequence). This CDR3 has 16 amino acids. Between the trimmed V and J ends, which lost 6 bases and 2 bases, there was a span of 17 bases. CDR3 DNA: TGTGCCAGTAGCTTCCTGACGGAGCTAGGCAATCAGCCCCAGCATTTT. It translates to CASSFLTELGNQPQHF.

This clonotype was counted many times. The rearrangement uses TRBV13 and TRBJ1-5; D ambiguous. From germline, CDR1 is PRHDT and CDR2 FYEKMQ (reference sequence). V was pared by 1 base and J by 6 bases, with 4 bases between. This CDR3 is built from 12 residues. The CDR3 sequence is CASSLVGQPQHF. The DNA of the CDR3 is TGTGCCAGCAGCTTAGTGGGTCAGCCCCAGCATTTT.

This clonotype was detected a few times. The rearrangement joins TRBV19 to TRBJ2-7; 7 bases match TRBD2. Germline V lookup: CDR1 LNHDA, CDR2 SQIVND (reference sequence). Trimming removed 3 bases from V and 2 bases from J; junction bases left unmatched: 4. The CDR3 is 14 residues long. In DNA, the CDR3 is TGTGCCAGTAGTATCCGGGGGAGGGCCTACGAGCAGTACTTC. Translation: CASSIRGRAYEQYF.

This clonotype turned up a few times. This sequence joins TRBV19 and TRBJ1-1; possible D gene TRBD1, 5 bases. V was clipped by 5 bases and J by 11 bases, with 15 bases between them. The CDR3 has 12 residues. CDR1 is LNHDA, CDR2 SQIVND, per germline (reference sequence). The CDR3 is CASSHPGLDAFF. The CDR3 DNA is TGTGCCAGTAGTCATCCGGGACTGGATGCTTTCTTT.

This clonotype has only a few counts. The CDR3 nucleotides read TGCAGTGCTAGAGGTGGACAGGGGGCGCTCACTGAAGCTTTCTTT. The encoded protein is CSARGGQGALTEAFF. The chain has TRBV20-1 and TRBJ1-1, with 11 bases that match TRBD1. The CDR3 sequence is 15 residues long. Germline V gene sequence: CDR1 DFQATT, CDR2 SNEGSKA (reference sequence). V gave up 1 base and J gave up 4 bases; unmatched junction bases: 5.

This clonotype was detected only a few times. The V and J genes are TRBV6-5 and TRBJ1-1; D is possibly TRBD1 (5 bases). The CDR3 is made up of 16 amino acids. The V gene's germline CDR1 is MNHEY and CDR2 SVGAGI. Trimming cost V 4 bases and J 1 base, with 16 bases left between them. CDR3 in amino acids: CASSSVYSTANTEAFF. CDR3 DNA sequence: TGTGCCAGCAGTTCCGTGTATTCGACAGCGAACACTGAAGCTTTCTTT.

In its sample, this clonotype was seen many times. The J gene is TRBJ1-1, the V gene TRBV3-1; 7 positions agree with TRBD1. The V gene end was trimmed by 4 bases and the J gene end by 1 base; junction bases not matched to a gene: 3. There are 14 residues in the CDR3. Germline values: CDR1 LGHDT, CDR2 YNNKEL (reference sequence). The CDR3 DNA is TGTGCCAGCAGCCCCCGGACAGGGAACACTGAAGCTTTCTTT. It specifies CASSPRTGNTEAFF.

The CDR3, as DNA: TGTGCCAGCAGGCGGACAGGGGGCTACTATGGCTACACCTTC. As protein: CASRRTGGYYGYTF. The J gene is TRBJ1-2, the V gene TRBV2; 11 nucleotides match TRBD1. The CDR3 loop spans 14 amino acids. Trimming took 6 bases from V and 3 from J; bases not matched to a gene: 3. From germline, CDR1 is SNHLY and CDR2 FYNNEI.

In DNA, the CDR3 is TGTGCCAGCAGCTTAGGATCTAGGCTCCGCACAGATACGCAGTATTTT. It specifies CASSLGSRLRTDTQYF. The chain employs TRBV7-2 and TRBJ2-3; no firm D call. V was pared by 1 base and J by 1 base, with 12 bases between. The CDR3 length is 16 residues. The germline CDR1 and CDR2 sequences are SGHTA and FQGNSA.

The chain joins TRBV27 to TRBJ1-1; the D gene is possibly TRBD1 (5 bases). V was clipped by 6 bases and J by 0 bases, with 17 bases between them. The CDR3 loop spans 16 amino acids. Germline CDR1 MNHEY, CDR2 SMNVEV (reference sequence). The CDR3 sequence is CASSLGRGPMNTEAFF. The CDR3 DNA follows: TGTGCCAGCAGCTTGGGTAGGGGTCCAATGAACACTGAAGCTTTCTTT.